This T cell receptor (beta chain) was identified during a study of control samples from healthy donors and cancer patients. V shed 4 bases, J shed 2 bases, and the junction held 3 bases outside the gene matches. Per germline, CDR1 SGHDT and CDR2 YYEEEE. This CDR3 comprises 14 residues. Repertoires were generated with immunoSEQ multiplex PCR, while TCRdb's copy carries only in-frame clones and drops some. The sample lists about 130,000 clones; around 94% were seen once. This receptor was identified in a man aged 55-75 years with colorectal cancer. Sequenced input: PBMCs. V is TRBV5-6 and J is TRBJ1-2; 9 bases line up with TRBD1. Written as DNA, the CDR3 is TGTGCCAGCAGCCGGGACAGGGCCAACTATGGCTACACCTTC. Protein product: CASSRDRANYGYTF.